This TCR beta chain was sequenced during a study of T cell responses to AZD1222 COVID-19 vaccine (dated by TCRdb to the early 2020s). Regarding the complete study: AZD1222 recipients given second doses at about 4 weeks or at about 12 weeks were pooled, since spike-specific TCR depth and breadth were not found to differ between the two schedules. TCR sequencing was performed for 230 to 250 trial participants, of whom approximately 200 were given two doses of AZD1222 and around 25 were given two doses of MenACWY control vaccine. Trial participants were enrolled by age into subgroups of 18-55, 56-69 and 70-plus years, and around 150, 28 and 57 TCR-sequenced participants, respectively, were included in these subgroups. Results the study describes overall, beyond this receptor: Only 5 to 7 AZD1222 recipients were SARS-CoV-2 seropositive at baseline, limiting conclusions about previously exposed vaccinees. After two AZD1222 doses, spike-specific TCR breadth and depth were significantly higher than at day 0 and than in MenACWY recipients. Vaccine-associated CD4 TCRs spanned the whole spike protein, with dominant responses in regions 160-218 and 743-854. In the small 56-69-year group, the increase in depth fell short of significance, most likely because of low power. No day 14 peak-response samples were available, so repertoires were characterized only after the peak T cell response. Epitopes outside the regions mutated in the B.1.351 and B.1.1.7 variants were reportedly recognized by nearly half of the unique spike-specific TCRs. Most participants were white British and females outnumbered males, and the authors suggested that clonal diversity may have been underestimated.

The CDR3 regions of human TCRbeta chains were analyzed by immunosequencing. Regarding the original processing steps: Repertoire TCRs were matched against a reference library of SARS-CoV-2-specific TCRs generated with the MIRA antigen-specificity platform. Breadth was defined as the fraction of unique TCRs that were SARS-CoV-2-associated, and depth was defined as the fraction of total T cells that were SARS-CoV-2-associated. Using the MIRA data, each spike-specific TCR was mapped to the spike region that the TCR reacts to and placed in a CD4 or CD8 class. Log10-transformed breadth and depth values were compared by one-way ANOVA with Sidak's multiple comparisons tests. Sourced from immuneACCESS, this table was stored by TCRdb with only in-frame sequences that have V and J called. A share of the clones is absent; for the studies checked, an unresolved V gene accounts for under half, and the remainder has no known explanation. Clone size and the V and J calls come from that table; the DNA yielded D and trimming. For this sample there are 200,000 or so clones; approximately 90% appear just once. Under 7.5% of the sample belongs to the ten largest clones.

Reading the label with the study, this specimen's time point is: baseline before first vaccination. Vaccinee samples were obtained from the UK trials COV001 and COV002, which included a single-blind randomized controlled phase 2/3 trial of AZD1222 (ChAdOx1 nCoV-19) in healthy adults. Trial participant PBMC samples were collected at day 0 and day 28 after the second dose for TCRbeta chain sequencing. A word on this clone: What this receptor recognizes is not known. The input lacks base qualities; no much larger clone sits a single base away.

This TCR derives from an adult in good health. The sample here was peripheral blood, taken on day 0 of AZD1222 vaccination.

The CDR3 reads as follows: CASSQGTGLEPLHF. In nucleotide form, the sequence is TGTGCCAGCAGCCAAGGGACAGGGCTGGAACCCCTCCACTTT. The chain was built from TRBV4-2 and TRBJ1-6; TRBD1 fits 8 bases in the junction. Taken from the germline V gene, the CDR1 and CDR2 loops are LGHNA and YNFKEQ. V is cut back by 1 base and J by 12 bases, with 5 bases in the junction unmatched. From cysteine to phenylalanine, the CDR3 is 14 amino acids long. Kept here is only the CDR3 DNA, which spans 42 bases and is read in frame from base 1.